This T cell receptor beta chain was sequenced for a study of PD-1 blockade in classical Hodgkin lymphoma. For the study at large: A 3 mg/kg intravenous dose of nivolumab was received by patients every 2 weeks. Study-level points and caveats: Complete responders entered with baseline diversity on par with newly diagnosed patients, the results showed. Healthy donors reportedly exceeded newly diagnosed patients in baseline TCR diversity.

This clone was seen more than once but under ten times. Its antigen remains unknown. Here immunoSEQ multiplex PCR was the method, and the copy in TCRdb shows in-frame clones only, minus some. The sample yields 30,000 or so clones, less than 90% seen once. Relapse was seen in all patients after autologous stem cell transplantation, and brentuximab vedotin exposure was variable. By magnetic negative selection, CD4+ T cells were purified from thawed PBMCs. This clonotype was sampled from a human donor with classical Hodgkin lymphoma. The starting material was CD4+ T cells from blood, obtained at baseline.

The CDR3 loop reads CASSDGTSERDTQYF. The CDR3 coding sequence is TGTGCCAGCAGTGATGGGACTAGCGAAAGGGATACGCAGTATTTT. The rearrangement joins TRBV2 to TRBJ2-3; 10 bases map to TRBD2. The CDR3 spans 15 residues. The V and J ends lost 3 bases and 6 bases, in that order; junction bases with no gene match: 6. The germline V gene encodes CDR1 SNHLY and CDR2 FYNNEI.